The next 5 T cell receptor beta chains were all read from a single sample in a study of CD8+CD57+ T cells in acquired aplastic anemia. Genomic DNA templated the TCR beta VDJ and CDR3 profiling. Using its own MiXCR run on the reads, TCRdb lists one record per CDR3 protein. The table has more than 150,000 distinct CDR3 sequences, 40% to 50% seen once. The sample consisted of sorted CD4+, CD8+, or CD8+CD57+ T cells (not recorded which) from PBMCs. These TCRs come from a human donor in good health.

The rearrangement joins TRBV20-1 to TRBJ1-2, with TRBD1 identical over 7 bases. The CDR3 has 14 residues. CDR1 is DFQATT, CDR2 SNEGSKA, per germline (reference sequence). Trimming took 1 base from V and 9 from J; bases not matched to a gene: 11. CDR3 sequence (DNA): TGCAGTGCTAGAGCGAACAGGGGCGAGGGGCGCTACACCTTC. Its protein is CSARANRGEGRYTF.

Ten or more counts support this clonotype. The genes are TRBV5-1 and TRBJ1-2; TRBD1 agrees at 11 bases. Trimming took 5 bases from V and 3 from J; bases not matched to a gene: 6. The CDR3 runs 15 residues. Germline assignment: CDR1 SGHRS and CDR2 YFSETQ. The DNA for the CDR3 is TGCGCCAGCAGATCCGGACAGGGGGCTGACTATGGCTACACCTTC. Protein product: CASRSGQGADYGYTF.

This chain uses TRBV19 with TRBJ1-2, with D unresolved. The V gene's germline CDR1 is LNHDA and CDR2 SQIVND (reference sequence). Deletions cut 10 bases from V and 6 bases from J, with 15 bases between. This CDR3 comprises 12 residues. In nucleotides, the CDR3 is TGTGCCACCAGTACGGACCCGCATGGCTACACCTTC. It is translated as CATSTDPHGYTF.

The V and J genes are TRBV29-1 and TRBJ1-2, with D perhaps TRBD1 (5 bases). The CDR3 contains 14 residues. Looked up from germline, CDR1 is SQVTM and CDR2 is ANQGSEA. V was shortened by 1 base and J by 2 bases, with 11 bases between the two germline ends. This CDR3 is CSVEVGGVNYGYTF. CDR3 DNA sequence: TGCAGCGTTGAAGTTGGAGGGGTAAACTATGGCTACACCTTC. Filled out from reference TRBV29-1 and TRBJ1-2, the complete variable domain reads SAVISQKPSRDICQRGTSLTIQCQVDSQVTMMFWYRQQPGQSLTLIATANQGSEATYESGFVIDKFPISRPNLTFSTLTVSNMSPEDSSIYLCSVEVGGVNYGYTFGSGTRLTVV.

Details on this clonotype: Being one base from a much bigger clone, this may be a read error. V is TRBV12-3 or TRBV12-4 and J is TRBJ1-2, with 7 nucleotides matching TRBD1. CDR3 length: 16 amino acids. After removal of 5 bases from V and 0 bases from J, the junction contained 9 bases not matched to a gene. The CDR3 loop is CASSPRGVEANYGYTF. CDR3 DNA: TGTGCCAGCAGTCCCAGGGGGGTGGAGGCTAACTATGGCTACACCTTC.